Shown below are 5 T cell receptor beta chains from a single sample sequenced in a study of T cell repertoires in cytomegalovirus infection. TCRdb analysed the reads with MiXCR anew, one entry per CDR3 protein. The sample records about 890,000 distinct CDR3 sequences, around 30% being singletons. Their antigens remain unidentified. The sequenced sample was cultured CD8+ T cells from PBMCs, obtained from culture after CMV antigen stimulation. Receptor source: a human donor in good health (CMV status not recorded). Some clones in this sample may be carry-over from other donors' samples.

The chain joins TRBV7-9 to TRBJ2-2; maybe TRBD2 (5 bases). Trimming removed 10 bases from V and 0 bases from J, with 12 bases in between. The germline gives CDR1 SEHNR, CDR2 FQNEAQ (reference sequence). The CDR3 is 14 amino acids. The CDR3 DNA is TGTGCCACCCCCCGGGGTCCGAACACCGGGGAGCTGTTTTTT. This sequence encodes CATPRGPNTGELFF. Supplemented by reference TRBV7-9 and TRBJ2-2, the full variable domain reads DTGVSQNPRHKITKRGQNVTFRCDPISEHNRLYWYRQTLGQGPEFLTYFQNEAQLEKSRLLSDRFSAERPKGSFSTLEIQRTEQGDSAMYLCATPRGPNTGELFFGEGSRLTVL.

V and J are TRBV10-3 and TRBJ2-3; D is unclear. Germline V gives CDR1 ENHRY, CDR2 SYGVKD. The CDR3 runs 12 residues. Between the trimmed V and J ends, which lost 0 bases and 4 bases, there was a span of 2 bases. The CDR3 DNA follows: TGTGCCATCAGTGAGTCTTCAGATACGCAGTATTTT. Its translation is CAISESSDTQYF.

This clonotype showed up many times. J is TRBJ2-1 and V is TRBV7-6; 9 bases agree with TRBD1. V lost 5 bases, J lost 0 bases, and 2 bases stayed unmatched. CDR1 and CDR2 (germline): SGHVS, FNYEAQ. The CDR3 is made up of 15 amino acids. The CDR3 nucleotides read TGTGCCAGCAGCGCGGGACAGGGCTCCTACAATGAGCAGTTCTTC. This codes for CASSAGQGSYNEQFF.

This chain uses TRBV24-1 with TRBJ1-1; 9 nucleotides agree with TRBD1. This CDR3 has 13 amino acids. Germline V gene sequence: CDR1 KGHDR, CDR2 SFDVKD. V gave up 5 bases and J gave up 11 bases; unmatched junction bases: 8. The CDR3 DNA is TGTGCCACCAGTGCCGGGACAGGGACTGGGGCTTTCTTT. Protein sequence: CATSAGTGTGAFF.

The chain combines TRBV7-2 with TRBJ2-4; a possible D gene is TRBD2 (6 bases). CDR1 SGHTA and CDR2 FQGNSA come from the germline V gene. The CDR3 consists of 14 residues. V was pared by 5 bases and J by 8 bases, with 16 bases between. CDR3 nucleotide sequence: TGTGCCAGCAGCCCGTACGGGGGTTGGGACATTCAGTACTTC. Translating it yields CASSPYGGWDIQYF.